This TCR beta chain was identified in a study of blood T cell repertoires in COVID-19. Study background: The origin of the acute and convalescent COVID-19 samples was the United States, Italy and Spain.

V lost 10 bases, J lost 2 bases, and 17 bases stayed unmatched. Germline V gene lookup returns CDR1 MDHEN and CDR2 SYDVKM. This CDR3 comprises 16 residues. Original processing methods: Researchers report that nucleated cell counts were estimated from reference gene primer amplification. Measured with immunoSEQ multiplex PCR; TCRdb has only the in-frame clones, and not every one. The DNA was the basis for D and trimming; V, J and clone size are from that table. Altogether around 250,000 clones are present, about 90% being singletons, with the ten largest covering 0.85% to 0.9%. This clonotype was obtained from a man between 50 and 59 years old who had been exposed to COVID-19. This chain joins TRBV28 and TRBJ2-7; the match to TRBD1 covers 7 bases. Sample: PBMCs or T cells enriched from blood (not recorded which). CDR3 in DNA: TGTGCCACCAAGCCAGTCAGGGGGTCGATCACCTACGAGCAGTACTTC. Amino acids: CATKPVRGSITYEQYF.